In this sample, the clone carrying this T cell receptor (beta chain) turned up a few times. As yet, its antigen is unknown. Naive CD8 isolation took CD45RO-negative cells positively selected for CCR7 and excluded terminally differentiated effector memory CD45RA+ cells. This CDR3 contains 12 residues. The germline gives CDR1 SQVTM, CDR2 ANQGSEA. Trimming took 7 bases from V and 1 from J, leaving 10 bases between them. The data were produced by immunoSEQ multiplex PCR, yet TCRdb's version contains in-frame clones alone and is incomplete. Of millions of clones listed, about 95% were seen once; the top ten hold roughly 1%. The sample belongs to a study of shared clonotypes between healthy human individuals. Turning to the study itself: The plates for each donor numbered three CD4 naive, three CD4 memory, two CD8 naive and one CD8 memory. Study-level results: The genetic and exposure-history diversity represented was limited by few donors.

The clonotype comes from a man between 18 and 29 years old in good health. Sequenced: naive CD8+ T cells sorted from blood. The chain recombines TRBV29-1 with TRBJ2-5; D not certain. CDR3: CSASWTQETQYF. The CDR3 bases are TGCAGCGCCTCCTGGACCCAAGAGACCCAGTACTTC.